This T cell receptor (beta chain) was observed in a study of shared clonotypes between healthy human individuals. The CD4+ fraction was divided into a CD45RA+ naive subset and a CD45RA-negative memory subset. Points from the study as a whole: Shared across a few donors were around 5% of the naive CD4 clonotypes. Estimated clonotype richness was generally higher in naive than memory subsets.

As regards this clone: The antigen is unknown.

The assay was immunoSEQ multiplex PCR, and TCRdb's table has in-frame clones only and misses some. The sample yields 2,500,000 or so clones, around 90% seen once. This sequence originates from a man aged 18 to 30 in good health. Some clones in this sample may be carry-over from other donors' samples. Material: naive CD4+ T cells from PBMCs. Subset given: CD45RA+ positively selected.

The CDR3: CAISTTENTEAFF. The CDR3, as DNA: TGTGCCATCAGCACGACAGAGAACACTGAAGCTTTCTTT. The chain joins TRBV10-3 to TRBJ1-1; D possibly corresponds to TRBD1 (5 bases). CDR3 length: 13 amino acids. V was trimmed by 6 bases and J by 1 base, leaving 9 bases between them. In germline, CDR1 is ENHRY, CDR2 SYGVKD.